Reported below is one T cell receptor beta chain. Its antigen is currently not known. Qualities for individual bases were not recorded, and no much larger clone is one base off. The study profiled bulk TCR beta-chain repertoires in matched peripheral blood, tumor and adjacent normal breast tissue taken from roughly 17 patients with early-stage breast cancer. Before surgery, whole blood (roughly 4.5-10 mL) was collected into EDTA tubes and processed within 2 hours. Ficoll-Paque centrifugation in SepMate-50 tubes was used to isolate peripheral blood mononuclear cells. PBMCs were cryopreserved in aliquots of roughly 1.8 to 4 million cells in roughly 90% FBS with about 10% DMSO and kept in liquid nitrogen. The Qiagen AllPrep DNA/RNA Mini kit was used to extract genomic DNA. CDR1 ENHRY and CDR2 SYGVKD are derived from the germline V gene. Germline trimming amounts to 6 bases on V and 2 bases on J, with 2 as the count of junction bases outside the gene matches. The CDR3 starts with the cysteine, ends with the phenylalanine, and has 13 residues. The DNA shown is the 39-base CDR3, in frame from base 1.

The sample is drawn from a study of early stage breast cancer tumors (dated by TCRdb to about 2017). With regard to the full study: Of the 15 to 20 invasive breast tumors, about a dozen were found to be estrogen receptor-positive, progesterone receptor-positive and HER2-negative. Of the approximately twelve ER+/PR+/HER2- tumors, eight were classified as invasive ductal carcinomas and four as invasive lobular carcinomas. The average read coverage per sample was around 10-fold. Across all samples, 2,500,000 or so templates representing 1 million or so unique clonotypes were detected.

Overall study results and their limits: Sequencing bulk genomic DNA from unsorted cells could not capture chain pairing or functional markers like CD4, CD8 and FOXP3. Repertoires from blood resembled normal breast more closely than tumor, and using blood as a reference for each tissue separated tumor from normal in about 90% of the 16 patients. Enriched TCRB sequences shared across patients were found to be mostly commonly generated sequences that were unlikely to play an important role in the tumor microenvironment. About 2.5-fold higher T cell density and higher clonality were observed in tumors than in adjacent normal breast tissue. The small cohort size prevented analysis by tumor subtype.

Each sample was amplified in two independent genomic DNA replicates, using 0.4 to 0.6 ug for blood and 1.5 ug for tumor or normal breast. Following the manufacturer's instructions, the ImmunoSeq Intro kit was used to carry out TCRB sequencing on genomic DNA. The multiplex PCR ran for 30 to 40 cycles using proprietary primers and spike-in control sequences for absolute quantification. Single-end 150-bp reads were used to sequence an 87-bp fragment spanning the CDR3 plus the flanking V and J genes. Each lane of an Illumina MiSeq using version 3.0 chemistry carried seven multiplexed samples, with two replicates per sample. The authors' analysis ran thus. Raw data were processed with the vendor's proprietary pipeline, and both replicates were merged into a single result per sample. To define clonotypes, the study grouped productive rearrangements that shared the V-gene family, CDR3 amino acid sequence and J-gene segment. Clonality was computed as 1 minus the normalized Shannon entropy (Pielou evenness) of TCRB abundances. T cell density was estimated by dividing total templates by the number of input cells inferred from the DNA input amount. Recon with default parameters was used to estimate total repertoire diversity and clonality. Tumor-enriched clonotypes were defined as having over 0.1% abundance in tumor and at least 32-fold higher abundance than in normal breast. Not all clones reach the TCRdb copy of this immuneACCESS table, which keeps in-frame sequences only. Checked studies attribute under half of the gap to unresolved V genes and leave the rest unexplained. V, J and clone size derive from that table, while D and trimming were established from the DNA sequence. Here the sample has about 72,000 clones; roughly 80% occur a single time. The ten largest account for roughly 3.2% of the sample.

Sequenced material: blood. The origin of this receptor is a person between 60 and 70 years old with breast cancer. The V and J genes are TRBV10-3 and TRBJ2-7; 9 junctional bases match TRBD1. Here the CDR3 is given as CAIRGQGPYEQYF. The DNA sequence follows: TGTGCCATCAGAGGACAGGGGCCCTACGAGCAGTACTTC.